The entry that follows covers one TCR beta chain sequence. The antigen is not known. Each PCR replicate from the sorted subsets contained about 200 ng DNA, which is tens of thousands of T cell genomes. The table came from immunoSEQ multiplex PCR; TCRdb's copy has only in-frame clones and leaves some out. The sample includes about 2.4 million clones, around nine tenths of them seen just once. The data are from a study of shared clonotypes between healthy human individuals. The study, taken as a whole, reports: In this cohort, only blood was sampled, and tissue repertoires likely differ.

Donation came from healthy HIV-negative adults that had no recent acute infections or vaccinations. The split of CD4+ cells yielded CD45RA+ naive and CD45RA-negative memory subsets. Per the germline V gene, CDR1 is SEHNR and CDR2 is FQNEAQ (reference sequence). The CDR3 sequence is 14 residues long. Deletions cut 2 bases from V and 1 base from J, with 8 bases between. The V and J genes are TRBV7-9 and TRBJ2-5; D ambiguous. The source is a man younger than 35 in good health. The sequenced sample consisted of naive CD4+ T cells sorted from blood. The subset was: CD45RA+ positively selected. The CDR3 is CASSLLPLQETQYF. The CDR3 region has the DNA TGTGCCAGCAGCTTACTCCCCCTCCAAGAGACCCAGTACTTC. Variable domain in full (rest from reference TRBV7-9 and TRBJ2-5): DTGVSQNPRHKITKRGQNVTFRCDPISEHNRLYWYRQTLGQGPEFLTYFQNEAQLEKSRLLSDRFSAERPKGSFSTLEIQRTEQGDSAMYLCASSLLPLQETQYFGPGTRLLVL.